Listed below are T cell receptor beta chains from one sample, sequenced in a study of cytomegalovirus exposure and HLA in healthy donors. Libraries were prepared by immunoSEQ multiplex PCR; TCRdb keeps only in-frame clonotypes and omits some of them. This table lists about 79,000 clones. The material sequenced was PBMCs. The receptors come from a man between 25 and 39 years old in good health and CMV-seronegative. CDR3s include the opening cysteine and the closing phenylalanine or tryptophan. A D gene is named only where the DNA matches it firmly.

j_gene,d_gene,len,v_gene,CDR3aa,CDR3nt
TRBJ1-5,TRBD1,17,TRBV6-1,CASSEGTGGIGNQPQHF,TGTGCCAGCAGTGAAGGAACAGGGGGTATCGGCAATCAGCCCCAGCATTTT
TRBJ2-1,TRBD2,17,TRBV19,CASSTRLAGGFHNEQFF,TGTGCCAGTAGTACCAGACTAGCGGGAGGGTTCCACAATGAGCAGTTCTTC
TRBJ1-5,TRBD1,15,TRBV4-1,CASSQEGTGDQPQHF,TGCGCCAGCAGCCAAGAGGGGACAGGGGACCAGCCCCAGCATTTT
TRBJ2-1,TRBD1,17,TRBV27,CASTNVGAQGARNEQFF,TGTGCCAGCACCAACGTGGGAGCACAGGGGGCGCGGAATGAGCAGTTCTTC
TRBJ2-5,NA,14,TRBV5-4,CASSLVGVQETQYF,TGTGCCAGCAGCTTGGTGGGAGTACAAGAGACCCAGTACTTC
TRBJ1-2,NA,14,TRBV28,CASRTPGVLFGYTF,TGTGCCAGCAGAACCCCAGGGGTCTTATTTGGCTACACCTTC
TRBJ1-1,TRBD1,15,TRBV4-2,CASSQAGDRNTEAFF,TGTGCCAGCAGCCAAGCCGGGGACAGGAACACTGAAGCTTTCTTT
TRBJ1-2,TRBD1,15,TRBV5-4,CASSLVDREGYGYTF,TGTGCCAGCAGCTTGGTGGACAGGGAAGGATATGGCTACACCTTC
TRBJ2-3,TRBD2,16,TRBV9,CASSTGLAGGGDTQYF,TGTGCCAGCAGCACGGGACTAGCGGGGGGTGGAGATACGCAGTATTTT
TRBJ2-7,NA,13,TRBV29-1,CSVQGRSSYEQYF,TGCAGCGTTCAGGGTAGGAGCTCCTACGAGCAGTACTTC
TRBJ1-5,NA,13,TRBV6-1,CASNRQLNQPQHF,TGTGCCAGCAATCGACAGTTAAATCAGCCCCAGCATTTT
TRBJ1-5,NA,13,TRBV27,CASSQQGGQPQHF,TGTGCCAGCAGTCAGCAGGGTGGTCAGCCCCAGCATTTT
TRBJ2-2,TRBD2,16,TRBV18,CASSPFRTSIIGELFF,TGTGCCAGCTCACCCTTCCGGACTAGTATCATCGGGGAGCTGTTTTTT
TRBJ1-4,NA,14,TRBV6-6,CASNRETGGGKLFF,TGTGCCAGCAACCGGGAGACAGGCGGGGGGAAACTGTTTTTT
TRBJ2-2,NA,15,TRBV7-2,CASSSMARGAGELFF,TGTGCCAGCAGCTCCATGGCCAGGGGGGCCGGGGAGCTGTTTTTT
TRBJ1-2,NA,12,TRBV6-6,CASTRGADGYTF,TGTGCCAGCACCAGGGGAGCAGATGGCTACACCTTC
TRBJ2-5,NA,13,TRBV9,CASSAHRAETQYF,TGTGCCAGCAGCGCCCACAGGGCAGAGACCCAGTACTTC
TRBJ2-3,TRBD2,13,TRBV28,CASSAPSGYTQYF,TGTGCCAGCAGTGCCCCTAGCGGCTATACGCAGTATTTT
TRBJ1-1,TRBD1,16,TRBV5-1,CASSFFLGQTNTEAFF,TGCGCCAGCAGCTTTTTTCTGGGACAGACGAACACTGAAGCTTTCTTT
TRBJ2-7,TRBD1,14,TRBV5-1,CASSGDRAPYEQYF,TGCGCCAGCAGCGGGGACAGGGCCCCCTACGAGCAGTACTTC
TRBJ2-6,NA,14,TRBV7-3,CASTRRTGANVLTF,TGTGCCAGCACCCGTCGTACTGGGGCCAACGTCCTGACTTTC
TRBJ2-3,TRBD2,15,TRBV6-1,CASSVSSGMADTQYF,TGTGCCAGCAGTGTTAGTAGCGGGATGGCAGATACGCAGTATTTT
TRBJ1-1,NA,13,TRBV9,CASSVGGDTEAFF,TGTGCCAGCAGCGTAGGGGGGGACACTGAAGCTTTCTTT
TRBJ2-3,NA,15,TRBV4-1,CASSRVWRGTDTQYF,TGCGCCAGCAGCCGCGTATGGAGGGGCACAGATACGCAGTATTTT
TRBJ1-2,TRBD1,13,TRBV5-1,CASSRDRGSGYTF,TGCGCCAGCAGCCGGGACAGGGGTAGTGGCTACACCTTC
TRBJ2-7,NA,14,TRBV13,CASSPQRASYEQYF,TGTGCCAGCAGCCCTCAGAGGGCGTCCTACGAGCAGTACTTC
TRBJ2-7,TRBD2,19,TRBV4-1,CASSRFAGGSGRTRGEQYF,TGCGCCAGCAGCCGCTTCGCAGGGGGTAGCGGGAGGACAAGGGGGGAGCAGTACTTC
TRBJ1-6,NA,18,TRBV5-5,CASSLGISAGEIVSPLHF,TGTGCCAGCAGCTTGGGAATTTCGGCAGGGGAAATTGTTTCACCCCTCCACTTT
TRBJ1-2,NA,14,TRBV9,CASTEGQLKYGYTF,TGTGCCAGCACCGAAGGACAGCTAAAGTATGGCTACACCTTC